This T cell receptor beta chain was retrieved from a study of CD8 T cells in ankylosing spondylitis. Study outcomes and limitations: In ankylosing spondylitis patients, matched synovial fluid reportedly showed significant enrichment of disease-linked clones. Clones that were linked to disease were CD8+ and were relatively rare in peripheral blood. A TCR beta motif of several highly homologous variants seemed to mark ankylosing spondylitis blood.

The table lists this clonotype with many counts. Antigen: not known. CDR3 length: 13 residues. Libraries for TCR beta were made by quantitative 5'-RACE with molecular barcodes. TCRdb processed the 5' RACE reads anew with MiXCR; each CDR3 protein has one entry. The profile covers about 140,000 distinct CDR3 sequences, with roughly 6.6% appearing a single time and around 12% taken by the ten largest. The TCR comes from a female donor with ankylosing spondylitis or in good health (not recorded which). The J gene is TRBJ2-7, the V gene TRBV21-1; the D call in the table, TRBD2, was not verified against the DNA. TRBV21-1 counts as a pseudogene. Sample: blood, either unsorted or a sorted T cell fraction (not recorded which). The CDR3 here is CASSIGLFYEQYF. As DNA, the CDR3 is TGTGCCAGCAGCATTGGACTTTTCTACGAGCAGTACTTC.